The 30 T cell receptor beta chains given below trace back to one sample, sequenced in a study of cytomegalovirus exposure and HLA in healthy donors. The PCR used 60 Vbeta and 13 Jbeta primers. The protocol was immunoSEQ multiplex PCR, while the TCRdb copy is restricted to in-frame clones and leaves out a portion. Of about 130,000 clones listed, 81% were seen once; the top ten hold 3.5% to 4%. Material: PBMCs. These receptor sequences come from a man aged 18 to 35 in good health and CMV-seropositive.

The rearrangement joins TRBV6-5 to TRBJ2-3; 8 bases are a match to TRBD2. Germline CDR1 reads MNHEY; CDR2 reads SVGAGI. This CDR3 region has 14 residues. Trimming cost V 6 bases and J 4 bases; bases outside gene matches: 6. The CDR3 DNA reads TGTGCCAGCAGGAGGACTAGCTCCGCAGATACGCAGTATTTT. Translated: CASRRTSSADTQYF.

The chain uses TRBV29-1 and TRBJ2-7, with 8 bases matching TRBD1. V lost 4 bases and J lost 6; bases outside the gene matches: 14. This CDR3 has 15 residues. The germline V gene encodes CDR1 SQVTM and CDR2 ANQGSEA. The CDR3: CSVVWGTGPRGEQYF. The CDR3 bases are TGCAGCGTTGTTTGGGGGACAGGTCCTCGGGGCGAGCAGTACTTC.

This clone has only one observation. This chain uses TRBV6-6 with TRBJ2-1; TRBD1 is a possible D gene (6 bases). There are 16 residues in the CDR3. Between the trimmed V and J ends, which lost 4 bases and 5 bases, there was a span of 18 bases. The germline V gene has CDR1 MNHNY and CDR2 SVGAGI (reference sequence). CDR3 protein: CASSWGSGQEDNEQFF. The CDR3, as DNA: TGTGCCAGCAGTTGGGGGTCGGGACAAGAAGACAATGAGCAGTTCTTC.

CDR3 sequence (DNA): TGTGCCAGCAGAGAGAAAAATCAGCCCCAGCATTTT. Translated, it gives CASREKNQPQHF. This chain links TRBV2 with TRBJ1-5; D is ambiguous. This CDR3 comprises 12 residues. Trimming removed 6 bases at V and 4 bases at J, with 7 bases between. Looked up from germline, CDR1 is SNHLY and CDR2 is FYNNEI.

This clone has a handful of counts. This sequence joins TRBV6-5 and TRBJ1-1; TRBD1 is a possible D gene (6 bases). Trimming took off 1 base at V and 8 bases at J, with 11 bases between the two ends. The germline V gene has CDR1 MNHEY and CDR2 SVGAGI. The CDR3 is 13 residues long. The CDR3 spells CASSYFVGAEAFF. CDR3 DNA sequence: TGTGCCAGCAGTTACTTTGTGGGGGCGGAAGCTTTCTTT.

For the CDR3, the DNA is TGCGCCAGCATGGAGGGGGGGACTAGCACAGATACGCAGTATTTT. It is translated as CASMEGGTSTDTQYF. J is TRBJ2-3 and V is TRBV5-1; D might be TRBD2 (7 bases). The germline gives CDR1 SGHRS, CDR2 YFSETQ. This CDR3 is 15 amino acids long. V was shortened by 6 bases and J by 0 bases, with 14 bases between the two germline ends. Looking up the rest from reference TRBV5-1 and TRBJ2-3 gives the full variable domain: KAGVTQTPRYLIKTRGQQVTLSCSPISGHRSVSWYQQTPGQGLQFLFEYFSETQRNKGNFPGRFSGRQFSNSRSEMNVSTLELGDSALYLCASMEGGTSTDTQYFGPGTRLTVL.

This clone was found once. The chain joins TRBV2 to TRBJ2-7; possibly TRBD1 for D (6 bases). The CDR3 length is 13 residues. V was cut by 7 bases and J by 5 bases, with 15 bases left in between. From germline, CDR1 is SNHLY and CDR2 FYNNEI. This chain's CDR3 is CASKGQTRNEQYF. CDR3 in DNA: TGTGCCAGCAAAGGACAGACCCGGAACGAGCAGTACTTC.

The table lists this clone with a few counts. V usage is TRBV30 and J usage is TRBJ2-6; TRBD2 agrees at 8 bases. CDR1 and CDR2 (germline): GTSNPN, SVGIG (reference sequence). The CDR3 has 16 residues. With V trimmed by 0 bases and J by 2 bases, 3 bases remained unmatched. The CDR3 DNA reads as TGTGCCTGGAGTGTGTCGGGGGGGGCTGGGGCCAACGTCCTGACTTTC. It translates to CAWSVSGGAGANVLTF.

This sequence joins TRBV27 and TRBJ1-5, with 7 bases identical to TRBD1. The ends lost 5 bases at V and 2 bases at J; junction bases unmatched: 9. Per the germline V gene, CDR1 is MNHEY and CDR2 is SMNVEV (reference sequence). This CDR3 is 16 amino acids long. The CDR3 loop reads CASSLKTGIGNQPQHF. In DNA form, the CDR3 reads TGTGCCAGCAGTCTAAAGACAGGGATCGGCAATCAGCCCCAGCATTTT.

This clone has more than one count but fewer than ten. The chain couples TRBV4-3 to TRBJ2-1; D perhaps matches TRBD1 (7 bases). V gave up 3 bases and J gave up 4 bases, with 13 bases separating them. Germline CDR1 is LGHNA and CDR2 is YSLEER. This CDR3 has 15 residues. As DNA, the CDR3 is TGCGCCAGCAGCCAGGCGGGACAGACTTACAATGAGCAGTTCTTC. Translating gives CASSQAGQTYNEQFF.

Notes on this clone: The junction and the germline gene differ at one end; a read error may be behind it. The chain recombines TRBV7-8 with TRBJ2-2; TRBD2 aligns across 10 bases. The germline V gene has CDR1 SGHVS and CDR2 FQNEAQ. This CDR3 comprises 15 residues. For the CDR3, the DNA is TGTGCCAGCAGCGTAGCGGGAGGGAACACCGGGGAGCTGTTTTTT. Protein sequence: CASSVAGGNTGELFF.

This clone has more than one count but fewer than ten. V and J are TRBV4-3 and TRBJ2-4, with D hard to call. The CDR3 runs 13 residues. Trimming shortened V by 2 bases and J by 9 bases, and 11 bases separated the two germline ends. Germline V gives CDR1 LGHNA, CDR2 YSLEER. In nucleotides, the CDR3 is TGCGCCAGCAGCCAATCCGGTGGTGGCATTCAGTACTTC. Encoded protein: CASSQSGGGIQYF.

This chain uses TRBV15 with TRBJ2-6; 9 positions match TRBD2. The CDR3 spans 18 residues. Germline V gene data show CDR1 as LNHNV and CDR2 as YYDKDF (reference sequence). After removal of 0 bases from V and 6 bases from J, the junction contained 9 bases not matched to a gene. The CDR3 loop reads CATSREEPGLASANVLTF. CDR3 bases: TGTGCCACCAGCAGAGAAGAACCGGGACTAGCATCGGCCAACGTCCTGACTTTC.

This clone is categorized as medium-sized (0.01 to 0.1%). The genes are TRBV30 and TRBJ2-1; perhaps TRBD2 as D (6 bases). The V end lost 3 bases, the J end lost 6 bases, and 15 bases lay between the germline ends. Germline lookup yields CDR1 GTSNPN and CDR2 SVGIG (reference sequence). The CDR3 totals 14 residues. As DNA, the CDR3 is TGTGCCTGGAGGGGACCGGGACTTTCCAATGAGCAGTTCTTC. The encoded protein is CAWRGPGLSNEQFF.

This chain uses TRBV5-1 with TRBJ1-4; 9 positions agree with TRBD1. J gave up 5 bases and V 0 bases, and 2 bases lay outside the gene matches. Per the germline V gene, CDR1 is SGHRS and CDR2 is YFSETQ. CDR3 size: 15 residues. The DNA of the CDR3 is TGCGCCAGCAGCTTGGCGGGACAGGGAAATGAAAAACTGTTTTTT. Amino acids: CASSLAGQGNEKLFF.

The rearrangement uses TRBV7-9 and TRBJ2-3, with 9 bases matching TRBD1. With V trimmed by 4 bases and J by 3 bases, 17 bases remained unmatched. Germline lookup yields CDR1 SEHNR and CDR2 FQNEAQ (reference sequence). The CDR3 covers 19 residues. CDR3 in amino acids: CASSSLSTGGRVGTDTQYF. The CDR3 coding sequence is TGTGCCAGCAGCTCGTTGAGTACAGGGGGCAGGGTAGGAACAGATACGCAGTATTTT.

The CDR3 region is CASSARVSGTTDTQYF. The CDR3 DNA reads as TGTGCCAGCAGCGCCCGGGTTAGCGGGACAACAGATACGCAGTATTTT. The rearrangement joins TRBV7-8 to TRBJ2-3, with TRBD2 identical over 8 bases. The CDR3 consists of 16 residues. Germline V CDR1 and CDR2: SGHVS, FQNEAQ. With V trimmed by 5 bases and J by 3 bases, 10 bases remained unmatched.

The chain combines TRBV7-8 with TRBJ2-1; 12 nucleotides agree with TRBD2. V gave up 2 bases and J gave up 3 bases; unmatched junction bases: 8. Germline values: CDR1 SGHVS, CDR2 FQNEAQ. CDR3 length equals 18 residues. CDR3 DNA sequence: TGTGCCAGCAGCTTATTCGGACTAGCGGGGTCGATCTACAATGAGCAGTTCTTC. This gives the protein CASSLFGLAGSIYNEQFF.

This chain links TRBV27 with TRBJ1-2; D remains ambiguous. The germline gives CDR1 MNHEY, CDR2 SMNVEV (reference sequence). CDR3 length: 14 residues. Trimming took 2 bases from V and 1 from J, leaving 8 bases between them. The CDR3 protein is CASSLSQNNYGYTF. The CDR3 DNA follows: TGTGCCAGCAGTTTAAGTCAGAATAACTATGGCTACACCTTC.

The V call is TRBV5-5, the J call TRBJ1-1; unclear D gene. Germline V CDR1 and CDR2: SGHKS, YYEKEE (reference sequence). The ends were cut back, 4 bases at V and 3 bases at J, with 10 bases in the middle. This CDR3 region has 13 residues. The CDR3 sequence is CASSVDGYTEAFF. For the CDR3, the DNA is TGTGCCAGCAGCGTGGACGGTTACACTGAAGCTTTCTTT.

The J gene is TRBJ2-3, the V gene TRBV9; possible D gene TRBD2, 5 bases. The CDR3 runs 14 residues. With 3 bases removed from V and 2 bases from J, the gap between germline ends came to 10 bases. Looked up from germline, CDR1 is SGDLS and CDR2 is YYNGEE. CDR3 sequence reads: CASSDRGITDTQYF. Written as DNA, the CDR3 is TGTGCCAGCAGCGACCGGGGAATCACAGATACGCAGTATTTT.

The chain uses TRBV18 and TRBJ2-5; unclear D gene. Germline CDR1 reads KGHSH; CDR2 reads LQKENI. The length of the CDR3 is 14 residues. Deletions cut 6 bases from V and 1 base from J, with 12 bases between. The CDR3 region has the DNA TGTGCCAGCTCGCCGAGTCGAGGCCAAGAGACCCAGTACTTC. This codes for CASSPSRGQETQYF. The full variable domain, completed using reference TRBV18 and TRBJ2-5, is NAGVMQNPRHLVRRRGQEARLRCSPMKGHSHVYWYRQLPEEGLKFMVYLQKENIIDESGMPKERFSAEFPKEGPSILRIQQVVRGDSAAYFCASSPSRGQETQYFGPGTRLLVL.

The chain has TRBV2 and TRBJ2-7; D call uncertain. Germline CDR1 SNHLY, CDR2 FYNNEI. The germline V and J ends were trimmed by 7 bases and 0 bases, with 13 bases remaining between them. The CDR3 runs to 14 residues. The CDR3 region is CASNFDTSSYEQYF. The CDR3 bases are TGTGCCAGCAATTTTGACACGTCCTCCTACGAGCAGTACTTC.

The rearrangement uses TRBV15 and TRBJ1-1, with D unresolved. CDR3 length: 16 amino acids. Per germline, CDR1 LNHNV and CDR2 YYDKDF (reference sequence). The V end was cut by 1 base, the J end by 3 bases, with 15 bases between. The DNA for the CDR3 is TGTGCCACCAGCAGAGGTACGAACACCCCCGACACTGAAGCTTTCTTT. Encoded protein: CATSRGTNTPDTEAFF.

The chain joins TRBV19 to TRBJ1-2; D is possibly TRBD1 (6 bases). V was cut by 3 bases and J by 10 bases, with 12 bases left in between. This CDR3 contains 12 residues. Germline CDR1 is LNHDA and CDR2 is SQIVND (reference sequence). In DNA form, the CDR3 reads TGTGCCAGTAGTATCAGGACAGAGGACTACACCTTC. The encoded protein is CASSIRTEDYTF.

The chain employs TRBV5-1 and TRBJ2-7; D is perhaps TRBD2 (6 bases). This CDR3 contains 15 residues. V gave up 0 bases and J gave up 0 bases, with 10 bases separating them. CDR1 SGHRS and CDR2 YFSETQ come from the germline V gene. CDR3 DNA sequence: TGCGCCAGCAGCTTGGAAGCGGGCATCTCCTACGAGCAGTACTTC. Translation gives CASSLEAGISYEQYF.

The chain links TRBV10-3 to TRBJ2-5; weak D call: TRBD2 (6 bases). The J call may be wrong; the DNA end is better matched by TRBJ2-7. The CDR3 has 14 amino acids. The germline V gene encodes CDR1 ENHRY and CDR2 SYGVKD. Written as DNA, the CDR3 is TGTGCCATCAGTGAGACGGGACTCACCTACGAGCAGTACTTC. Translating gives CAISETGLTYEQYF.

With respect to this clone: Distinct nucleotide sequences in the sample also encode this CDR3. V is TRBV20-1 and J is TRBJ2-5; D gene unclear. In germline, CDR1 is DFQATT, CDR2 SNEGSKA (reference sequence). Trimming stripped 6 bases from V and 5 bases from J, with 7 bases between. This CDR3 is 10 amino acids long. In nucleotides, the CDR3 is TGCAGTGCGCGTCGTGAGACCCAGTACTTC. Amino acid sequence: CSARRETQYF.

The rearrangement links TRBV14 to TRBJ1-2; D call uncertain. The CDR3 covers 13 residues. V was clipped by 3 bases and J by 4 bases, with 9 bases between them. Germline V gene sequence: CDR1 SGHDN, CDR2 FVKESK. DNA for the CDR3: TGTGCCAGCAGCCAGACAACGTCCTATGGCTACACCTTC. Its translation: CASSQTTSYGYTF.

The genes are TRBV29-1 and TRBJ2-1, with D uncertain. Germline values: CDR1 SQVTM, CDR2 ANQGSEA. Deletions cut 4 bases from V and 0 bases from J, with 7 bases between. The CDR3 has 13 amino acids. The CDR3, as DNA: TGCAGCGTTGGAGGTAGCTCCTACAATGAGCAGTTCTTC. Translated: CSVGGSSYNEQFF.